These T cell receptor beta chains were read from a single sample in a study of cytomegalovirus exposure and HLA in healthy donors. Data came from immunoSEQ multiplex PCR; TCRdb stores just in-frame clones and leaves some out. The table shows 180,000 or so clones, with roughly 76% occurring only once. The sequencing sample was made of PBMCs. The receptors shown here come from a woman between 18 and 29 years old in good health and CMV-seropositive. The CDR3 runs from the conserved cysteine through the conserved F or W. A D gene is named only where the DNA matches it firmly. A row's size may be missing; if present it is once, few, many or a size class.

D gene: TRBD1
V gene: TRBV7-9
J gene: TRBJ2-7
clone size: once
CDR3 protein: CASSSGQGVKSSYEQYF
CDR3 DNA: TGTGCCAGCAGCTCGGGACAGGGGGTAAAGTCATCCTACGAGCAGTACTTC

D gene: NA
V gene: TRBV9
J gene: TRBJ2-6
clone size: NA
CDR3 protein: CASSGSLGGANVLTF
CDR3 DNA: TGTGCCAGCAGTGGTTCGCTAGGCGGGGCCAACGTCCTGACTTTC

D gene: TRBD2
V gene: TRBV10-3
J gene: TRBJ2-2
clone size: NA
CDR3 protein: CAISETSGVSGELFF
CDR3 DNA: TGTGCCATCAGTGAGACTAGCGGGGTGTCCGGGGAGCTGTTTTTT

D gene: NA
V gene: TRBV4-2
J gene: TRBJ2-2
clone size: NA
CDR3 protein: CASSPLGDSGIAGELFF
CDR3 DNA: TGTGCCAGCAGCCCCTTGGGCGATAGCGGAATCGCCGGGGAGCTGTTTTTT

D gene: NA
V gene: TRBV5-4
J gene: TRBJ2-5
clone size: NA
CDR3 protein: CASSLTSRQETQYF
CDR3 DNA: TGTGCCAGCAGCCTAACTAGCCGTCAAGAGACCCAGTACTTC

D gene: NA
V gene: TRBV15
J gene: TRBJ2-5
clone size: NA
CDR3 protein: CATSRGPQETQYF
CDR3 DNA: TGTGCCACCAGCCGGGGTCCCCAAGAGACCCAGTACTTC

D gene: NA
V gene: TRBV4-2
J gene: TRBJ1-1
clone size: NA
CDR3 protein: CASSQDFYSGLGGTEAFF
CDR3 DNA: TGTGCCAGCAGCCAAGATTTCTATTCTGGGCTTGGGGGGACTGAAGCTTTCTTT

D gene: TRBD1
V gene: TRBV5-1
J gene: TRBJ2-7
clone size: NA
CDR3 protein: CASRLTTGAYEQYF
CDR3 DNA: TGCGCCAGCAGGCTTACGACAGGGGCCTACGAGCAGTACTTC

D gene: NA
V gene: TRBV11-2
J gene: TRBJ2-5
clone size: NA
CDR3 protein: CASSLEAGSTLETQYF
CDR3 DNA: TGTGCCAGCAGCTTGGAAGCGGGTTCAACACTGGAGACCCAGTACTTC

D gene: NA
V gene: TRBV30
J gene: TRBJ2-7
clone size: once
CDR3 protein: CAWSPSLGEQYF
CDR3 DNA: TGTGCCTGGAGTCCTAGTTTGGGCGAGCAGTACTTC

D gene: NA
V gene: TRBV5-1
J gene: TRBJ2-3
clone size: once
CDR3 protein: CASSPEGAASTDTQYF
CDR3 DNA: TGCGCCAGCTCTCCCGAAGGGGCGGCTTCCACAGATACGCAGTATTTT